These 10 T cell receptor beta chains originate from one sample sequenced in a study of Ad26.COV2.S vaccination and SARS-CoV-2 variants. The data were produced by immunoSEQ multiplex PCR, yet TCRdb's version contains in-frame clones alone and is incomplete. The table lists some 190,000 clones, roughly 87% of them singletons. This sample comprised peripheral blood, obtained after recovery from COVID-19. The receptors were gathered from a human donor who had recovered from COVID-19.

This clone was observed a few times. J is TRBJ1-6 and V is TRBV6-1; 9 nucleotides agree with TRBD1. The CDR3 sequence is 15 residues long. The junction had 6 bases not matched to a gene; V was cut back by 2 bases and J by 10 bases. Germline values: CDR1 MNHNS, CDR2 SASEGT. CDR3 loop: CASSEWDRAGSPLHF. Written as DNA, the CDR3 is TGTGCCAGCAGTGAATGGGACAGGGCGGGGTCACCCCTCCACTTT.

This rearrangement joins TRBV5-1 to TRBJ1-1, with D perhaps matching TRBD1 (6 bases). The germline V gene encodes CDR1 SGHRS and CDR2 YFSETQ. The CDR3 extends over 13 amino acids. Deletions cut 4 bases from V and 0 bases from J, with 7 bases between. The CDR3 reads CASSQGMNTEAFF. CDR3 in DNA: TGCGCCAGCAGCCAGGGGATGAACACTGAAGCTTTCTTT.

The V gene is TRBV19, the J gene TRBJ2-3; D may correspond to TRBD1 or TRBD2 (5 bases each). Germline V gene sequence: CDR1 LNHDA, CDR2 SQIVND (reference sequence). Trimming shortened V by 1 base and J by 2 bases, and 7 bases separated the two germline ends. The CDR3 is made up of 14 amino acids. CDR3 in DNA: TGTGCCAGTAGTATAGGGGGGTCCACAGATACGCAGTATTTT. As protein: CASSIGGSTDTQYF.

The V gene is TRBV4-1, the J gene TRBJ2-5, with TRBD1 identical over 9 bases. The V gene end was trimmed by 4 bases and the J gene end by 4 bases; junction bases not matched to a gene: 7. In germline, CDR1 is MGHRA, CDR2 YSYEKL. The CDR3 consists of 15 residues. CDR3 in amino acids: CASSPRQGGRETQYF. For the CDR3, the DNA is TGCGCCAGCAGCCCACGACAGGGGGGAAGAGAGACCCAGTACTTC.

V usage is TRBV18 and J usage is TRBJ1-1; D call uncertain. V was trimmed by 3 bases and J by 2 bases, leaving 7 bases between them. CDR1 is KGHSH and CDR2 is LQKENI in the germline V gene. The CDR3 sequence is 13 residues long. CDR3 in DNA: TGTGCCAGCTCACCGGGAACTAACACTGAAGCTTTCTTT. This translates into CASSPGTNTEAFF. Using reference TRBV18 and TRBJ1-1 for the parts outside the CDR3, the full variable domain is NAGVMQNPRHLVRRRGQEARLRCSPMKGHSHVYWYRQLPEEGLKFMVYLQKENIIDESGMPKERFSAEFPKEGPSILRIQQVVRGDSAAYFCASSPGTNTEAFFGQGTRLTVV.

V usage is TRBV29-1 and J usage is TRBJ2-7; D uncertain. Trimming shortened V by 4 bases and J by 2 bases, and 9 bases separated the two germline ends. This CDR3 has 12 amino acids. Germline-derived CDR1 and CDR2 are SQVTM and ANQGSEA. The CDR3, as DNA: TGCAGCGTTGGCGGCACGACCTACGAGCAGTACTTC. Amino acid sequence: CSVGGTTYEQYF.

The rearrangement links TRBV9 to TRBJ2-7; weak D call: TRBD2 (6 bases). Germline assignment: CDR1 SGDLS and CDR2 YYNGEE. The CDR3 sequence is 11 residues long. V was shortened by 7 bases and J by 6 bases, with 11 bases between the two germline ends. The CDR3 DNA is TGTGCCAGCCGGGGGACGGGCGAGCAGTACTTC. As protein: CASRGTGEQYF.

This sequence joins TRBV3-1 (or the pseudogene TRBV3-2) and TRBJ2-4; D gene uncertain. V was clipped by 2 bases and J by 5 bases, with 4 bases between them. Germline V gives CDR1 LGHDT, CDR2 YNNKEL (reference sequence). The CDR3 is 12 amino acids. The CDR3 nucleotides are TGTGCCAGCAGCCAAATAGAAAACATTCAGTACTTC. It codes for CASSQIENIQYF.

The CDR3 loop reads CASSLGTGAFRNGNEQFF. DNA of the CDR3: TGTGCCAGTAGTCTGGGGACAGGGGCGTTTCGTAACGGCAATGAGCAGTTCTTC. V and J are TRBV19 and TRBJ2-1, with 10 bases aligning to TRBD1. The J segment lost 6 bases and the V segment lost 5 bases, leaving 16 bases of the junction unmatched. The CDR3 has 18 residues. Germline CDR1 LNHDA, CDR2 SQIVND (reference sequence).

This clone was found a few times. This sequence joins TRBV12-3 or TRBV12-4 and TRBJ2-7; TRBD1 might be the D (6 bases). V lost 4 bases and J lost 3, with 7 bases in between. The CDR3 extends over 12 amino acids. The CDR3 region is CASSSDSYEQYF. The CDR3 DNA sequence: TGTGCCAGCAGTTCGGACAGCTACGAGCAGTACTTC.